These T cell receptor beta chains were read from a single sample in a study of blood T cell repertoires in COVID-19. Produced via immunoSEQ multiplex PCR; TCRdb's table is partial and in-frame only. The sample yields almost 100,000 clones, around nine tenths seen once. What was sequenced was peripheral blood. Receptor source: a man in his forties or fifties with acute or convalescent COVID-19. Each CDR3 is given with its conserved first and last residue. D genes are given only for firm matches. Size is stated for part of the rows, as once, few or many counts, or as a class when the clone is expanded.

DNA,CDR3,J,V,length,size,D
TGTGCCAGCAGCTTAGCAAGGGGGACTACCTTCTACGAGCAGTACTTC,CASSLARGTTFYEQYF,TRBJ2-7,TRBV7-9,16,.,.
TGTGCCAGCTCACTGGGGGGGAATGAGCAGTTCTTC,CASSLGGNEQFF,TRBJ2-1,TRBV18,12,.,TRBD2
TGTGCCAGCAGTGCAAACCCCGGGGTCCCCTTCGGAGGTGAAGCTTTCTTT,CASSANPGVPFGGEAFF,TRBJ1-1,TRBV6-1,17,once,.
TGTGCCAGCAGCTTCACAGGGGCGCAGGACACTGAAGCTTTCTTT,CASSFTGAQDTEAFF,TRBJ1-1,TRBV13,15,once,TRBD1
TGTGCCAGCAGCGGGACTAGCGGGACTCAAGATACGCAGTATTTT,CASSGTSGTQDTQYF,TRBJ2-3,TRBV5-4,15,.,TRBD2
TGTGCCAGTAGTACACAGGGGGCCAATTCACCCCTCCACTTT,CASSTQGANSPLHF,TRBJ1-6,TRBV19,14,.,TRBD1
TGTGCCAGCAGCCAAGGACAGGGAGTTTCCTACGAGCAGTACTTC,CASSQGQGVSYEQYF,TRBJ2-7,TRBV4-2,15,many,TRBD1
TGTGCCAGCAGCTCCCCCGGGAGCAGCTCCTACAATGAGCAGTTCTTC,CASSSPGSSSYNEQFF,TRBJ2-1,TRBV5-4,16,.,.
TGTGCCAGCAGCGCGGGAGGGGCCACCGGGGAGCTGTTTTTT,CASSAGGATGELFF,TRBJ2-2,TRBV4-2,14,.,TRBD2
TGTGCCAGCAGCCCTCGACAGGGAATGAACTATGGCTACACCTTC,CASSPRQGMNYGYTF,TRBJ1-2,TRBV5-8,15,.,TRBD1
TGTGCCACCGGGGGGAACTCTGGAAACACCATATATTTT,CATGGNSGNTIYF,TRBJ1-3,TRBV15,13,.,.
TGTGCCAGCAGCTCGGGGGGTGCGCAGTATTTT,CASSSGGAQYF,TRBJ2-3,TRBV11-2,11,.,TRBD2
TGTGCCAGCAGTTACTACGGGGGGCGCGTGACTGAAGCTTTCTTT,CASSYYGGRVTEAFF,TRBJ1-1,TRBV6-5,15,.,.